The sequence of this TCR beta chain was determined in a study of cytomegalovirus exposure and HLA in healthy donors. Findings and caveats of the study: A list of roughly 160 TCR beta chains associated with cytomegalovirus was given. A few CMV-associated chains were confirmed in vitro to be specific for CMV antigens.

Germline-derived CDR1 and CDR2 are SGHTA and FQGNSA. The ends lost 3 bases at V and 2 bases at J; junction bases unmatched: 0. The CDR3 consists of 15 residues. Remarks on this clone: The antigen is undetermined.

Repertoires were generated with immunoSEQ multiplex PCR, while TCRdb's copy carries only in-frame clones and drops some. Here the sample spans roughly 120,000 clones, approximately 90% being singletons. Sequenced: PBMCs. The TCR originated in a woman under 30 in good health and CMV-seronegative. This rearrangement joins TRBV7-2 to TRBJ2-1; 11 nucleotides match TRBD2. CDR3 protein: CASSFSGGAYNEQFF. In nucleotides, the CDR3 is TGTGCCAGCAGCTTTAGCGGGGGGGCCTACAATGAGCAGTTCTTC.